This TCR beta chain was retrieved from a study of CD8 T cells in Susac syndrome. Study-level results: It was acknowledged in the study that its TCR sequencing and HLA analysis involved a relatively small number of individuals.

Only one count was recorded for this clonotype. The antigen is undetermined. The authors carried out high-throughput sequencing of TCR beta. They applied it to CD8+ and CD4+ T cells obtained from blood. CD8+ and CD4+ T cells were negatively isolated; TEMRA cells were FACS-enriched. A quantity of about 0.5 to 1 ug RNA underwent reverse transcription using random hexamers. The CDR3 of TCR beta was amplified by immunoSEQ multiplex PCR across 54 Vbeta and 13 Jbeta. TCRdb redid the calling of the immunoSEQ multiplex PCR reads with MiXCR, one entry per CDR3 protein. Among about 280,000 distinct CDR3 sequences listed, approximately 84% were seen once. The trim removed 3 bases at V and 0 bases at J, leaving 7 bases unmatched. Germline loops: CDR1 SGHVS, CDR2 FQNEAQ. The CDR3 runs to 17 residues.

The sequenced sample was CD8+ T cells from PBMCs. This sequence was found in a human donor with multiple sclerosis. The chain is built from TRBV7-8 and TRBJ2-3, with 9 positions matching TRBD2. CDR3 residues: CASSFPALAGSTDTQYF. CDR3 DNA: TGTGCCAGCAGCTTCCCGGCCCTAGCGGGAAGCACAGATACGCAGTATTTT.